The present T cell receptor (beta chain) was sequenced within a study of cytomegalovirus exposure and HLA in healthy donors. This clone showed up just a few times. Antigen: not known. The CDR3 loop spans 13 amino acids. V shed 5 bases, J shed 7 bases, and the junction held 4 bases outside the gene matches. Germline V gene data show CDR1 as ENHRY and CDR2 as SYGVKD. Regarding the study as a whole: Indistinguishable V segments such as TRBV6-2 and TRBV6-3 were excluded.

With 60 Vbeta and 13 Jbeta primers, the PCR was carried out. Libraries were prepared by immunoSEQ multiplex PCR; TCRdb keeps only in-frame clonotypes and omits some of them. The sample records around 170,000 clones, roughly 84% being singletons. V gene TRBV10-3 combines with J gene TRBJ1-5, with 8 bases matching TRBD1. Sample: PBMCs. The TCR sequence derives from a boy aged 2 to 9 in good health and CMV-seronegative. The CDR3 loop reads CAISPDRAQPQHF. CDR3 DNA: TGTGCCATCAGTCCGGACAGGGCGCAGCCCCAGCATTTT.